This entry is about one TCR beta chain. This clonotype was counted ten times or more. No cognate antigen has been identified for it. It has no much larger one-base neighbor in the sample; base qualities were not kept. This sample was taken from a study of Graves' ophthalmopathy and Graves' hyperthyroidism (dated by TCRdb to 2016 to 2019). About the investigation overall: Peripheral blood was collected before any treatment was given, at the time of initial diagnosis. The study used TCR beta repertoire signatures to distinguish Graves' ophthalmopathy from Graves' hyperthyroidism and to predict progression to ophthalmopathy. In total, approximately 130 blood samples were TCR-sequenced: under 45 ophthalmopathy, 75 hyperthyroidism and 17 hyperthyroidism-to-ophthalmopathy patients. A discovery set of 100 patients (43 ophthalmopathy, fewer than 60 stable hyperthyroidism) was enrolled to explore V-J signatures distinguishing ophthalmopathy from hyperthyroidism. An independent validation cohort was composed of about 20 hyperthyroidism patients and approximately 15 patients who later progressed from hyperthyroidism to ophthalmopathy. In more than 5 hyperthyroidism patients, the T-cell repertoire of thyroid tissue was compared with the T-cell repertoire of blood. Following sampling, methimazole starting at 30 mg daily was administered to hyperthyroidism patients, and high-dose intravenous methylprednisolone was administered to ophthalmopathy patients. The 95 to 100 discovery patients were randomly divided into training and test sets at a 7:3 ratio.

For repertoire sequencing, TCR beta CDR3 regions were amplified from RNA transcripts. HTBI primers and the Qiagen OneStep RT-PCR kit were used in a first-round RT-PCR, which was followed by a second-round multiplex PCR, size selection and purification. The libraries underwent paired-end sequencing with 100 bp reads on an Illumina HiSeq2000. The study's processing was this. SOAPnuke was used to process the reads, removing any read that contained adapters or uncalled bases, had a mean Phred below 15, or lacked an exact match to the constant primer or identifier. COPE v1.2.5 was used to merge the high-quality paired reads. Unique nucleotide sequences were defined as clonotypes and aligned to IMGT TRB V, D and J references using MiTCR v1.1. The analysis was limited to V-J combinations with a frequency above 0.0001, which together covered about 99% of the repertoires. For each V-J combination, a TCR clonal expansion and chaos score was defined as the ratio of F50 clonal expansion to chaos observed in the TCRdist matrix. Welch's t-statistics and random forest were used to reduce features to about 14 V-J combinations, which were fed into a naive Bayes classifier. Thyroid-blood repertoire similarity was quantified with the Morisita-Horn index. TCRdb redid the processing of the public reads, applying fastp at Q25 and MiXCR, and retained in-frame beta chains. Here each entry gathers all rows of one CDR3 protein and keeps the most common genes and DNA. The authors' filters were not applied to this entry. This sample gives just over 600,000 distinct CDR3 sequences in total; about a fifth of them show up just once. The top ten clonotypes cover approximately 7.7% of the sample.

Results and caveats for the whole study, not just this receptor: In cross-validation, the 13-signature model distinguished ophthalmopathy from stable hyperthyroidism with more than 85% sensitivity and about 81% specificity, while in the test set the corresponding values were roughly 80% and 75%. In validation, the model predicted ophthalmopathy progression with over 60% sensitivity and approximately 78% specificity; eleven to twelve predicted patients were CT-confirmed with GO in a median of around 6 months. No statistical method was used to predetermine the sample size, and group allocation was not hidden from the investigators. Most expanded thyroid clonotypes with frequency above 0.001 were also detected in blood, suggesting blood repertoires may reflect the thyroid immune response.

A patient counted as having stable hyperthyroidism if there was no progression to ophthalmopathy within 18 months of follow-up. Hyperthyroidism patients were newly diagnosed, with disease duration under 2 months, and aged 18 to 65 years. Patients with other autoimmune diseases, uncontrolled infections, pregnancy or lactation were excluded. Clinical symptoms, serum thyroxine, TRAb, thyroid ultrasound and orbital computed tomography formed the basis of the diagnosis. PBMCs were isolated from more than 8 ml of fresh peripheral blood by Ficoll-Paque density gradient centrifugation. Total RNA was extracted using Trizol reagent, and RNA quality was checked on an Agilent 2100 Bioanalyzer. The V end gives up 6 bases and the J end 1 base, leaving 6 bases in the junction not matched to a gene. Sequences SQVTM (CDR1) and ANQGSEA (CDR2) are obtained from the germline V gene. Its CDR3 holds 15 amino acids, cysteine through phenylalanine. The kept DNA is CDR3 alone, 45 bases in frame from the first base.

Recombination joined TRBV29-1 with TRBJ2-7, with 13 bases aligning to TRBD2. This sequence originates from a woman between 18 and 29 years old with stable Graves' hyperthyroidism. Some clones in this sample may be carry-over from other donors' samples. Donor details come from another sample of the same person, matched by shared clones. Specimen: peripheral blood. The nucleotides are TGCAGCGTCGCCGGGACTAGCGGGGATTCCTACGAGCAGTACTTC. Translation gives CSVAGTSGDSYEQYF.